Following are 11 T cell receptor beta chains from one sample sequenced in a study of blood T cell repertoires in COVID-19. The data were produced by immunoSEQ multiplex PCR, yet TCRdb's version contains in-frame clones alone and is incomplete. The table includes about 260,000 clones, about 91% detected once. The sample comprised peripheral blood. The origin of the receptors is a person under 30 with COVID-19, enrolled during active disease.

The rearrangement uses TRBV28 and TRBJ2-2, with D unclear. V dropped 4 bases and J dropped 9 bases, with 12 bases sitting between them. The CDR3 covers 13 residues. The V gene's germline CDR1 is MDHEN and CDR2 SYDVKM. As DNA, the CDR3 is TGTGCCAGCAGTTCCCCCGAGCGCTGGGAGCTGTTTTTT. It translates to CASSSPERWELFF.

This clone came up once. The rearrangement joins TRBV5-4 to TRBJ1-2; 7 bases align to TRBD1. The CDR3 loop spans 15 amino acids. V gave up 0 bases and J gave up 5 bases; unmatched junction bases: 7. The germline V gene encodes CDR1 SGHNT and CDR2 YYREEE (reference sequence). DNA of the CDR3: TGTGCCAGCAGCTTGGGCGACAGGGAGGTATATGGCTACACCTTC. Translated, it gives CASSLGDREVYGYTF.

This chain joins TRBV9 and TRBJ2-6; 7 positions match TRBD2. With V trimmed by 7 bases and J by 2 bases, 6 bases remained unmatched. This CDR3 has 15 amino acids. In germline, CDR1 is SGDLS, CDR2 YYNGEE. CDR3 nucleotide sequence: TGTGCCAGCCGAGCCCGGGGGGCTGGGGCCAACGTCCTGACTTTC. Translation gives CASRARGAGANVLTF. Together with reference TRBV9 and TRBJ2-6, the CDR3 gives the full variable domain: DSGVTQTPKHLITATGQRVTLRCSPRSGDLSVYWYQQSLDQGLQFLIQYYNGEERAKGNILERFSAQQFPDLHSELNLSSLELGDSALYFCASRARGAGANVLTFGAGSRLTVL.

V and J are TRBV21-1 and TRBJ1-1; the table's D call TRBD1 went unverified against the DNA. TRBV21-1 is listed as a pseudogene. This CDR3 spans 12 amino acids. The chain's CDR3 is CASSKEGPEAFF. As DNA, the CDR3 is TGTGCCAGCAGCAAAGAGGGGCCTGAAGCTTTCTTT.

As DNA, the CDR3 is TGTGCCACCAGTGATCCCCACAGGGTCGAGCAGTACTTC. Protein product: CATSDPHRVEQYF. The chain recombines TRBV24-1 with TRBJ2-7; D is perhaps TRBD1 (6 bases). Trimming cost V 3 bases and J 6 bases, with 11 bases left between them. The CDR3 runs to 13 residues. Germline CDR1 and CDR2: KGHDR and SFDVKD.

The rearrangement joins TRBV3-1 (or the pseudogene TRBV3-2) to TRBJ2-7; weak D call: TRBD2 (5 bases). CDR3 length: 13 amino acids. Germline V gene sequence: CDR1 LGHDT, CDR2 YNNKEL (reference sequence). The V gene lost 5 bases and the J gene lost 0 bases, with 8 bases spanning the gap. The CDR3 DNA sequence: TGTGCCAGCAGCTCGGGATACTCCTACGAGCAGTACTTC. Amino acids: CASSSGYSYEQYF.

Written as DNA, the CDR3 is TGCGCCAGCAGCGGCCGACAGGGAGATGGCTACACCTTC. This gives the protein CASSGRQGDGYTF. The V call is TRBV4-1, the J call TRBJ1-2; 7 nucleotides match TRBD1. V lost 5 bases to trimming and J lost 6 bases; unmatched junction nucleotides: 6. The CDR3 has 13 amino acids. In germline, CDR1 is MGHRA, CDR2 YSYEKL.

This chain joins TRBV4-2 and TRBJ2-3; 12 bases map to TRBD2. Germline CDR1 LGHNA, CDR2 YNFKEQ. V was pared by 4 bases and J by 5 bases, with 25 bases of the junction left unmatched. The CDR3 length is 22 residues. In nucleotides, the CDR3 is TGTGCCAGCAGCCCCCTAGGGGGAGGACTAGCGGGATTCCGTACGTTTGGAGATACGCAGTATTTT. It yields the protein CASSPLGGGLAGFRTFGDTQYF.

CDR3 sequence: CASIGGRGDEKLFF. The CDR3 nucleotides read TGTGCCAGTATAGGGGGCAGGGGTGATGAAAAACTGTTTTTT. The genes are TRBV19 and TRBJ1-4; 7 nucleotides align to TRBD1. From germline, CDR1 is LNHDA and CDR2 SQIVND (reference sequence). Losses at the gene ends were 7 bases for V and 6 bases for J; bases not matched to a gene: 8. This CDR3 spans 14 amino acids.

The chain joins TRBV20-1 to TRBJ2-7; the D is unclear. With 1 base removed from V and 4 bases from J, the gap between germline ends came to 5 bases. The germline V gene encodes CDR1 DFQATT and CDR2 SNEGSKA (reference sequence). The CDR3 spans 11 residues. As DNA, the CDR3 is TGCAGTGCTAGAGCCGAGTACGAGCAGTACTTC. It translates to CSARAEYEQYF.

The chain couples TRBV11-2 to TRBJ2-2; no firm D call. Germline CDR1 SGHAT, CDR2 FQNNGV. The ends were cut back, 5 bases at V and 2 bases at J, with 6 bases in the middle. This CDR3 has 13 amino acids. Here the CDR3 reads CASSPLNTGELFF. In nucleotides, the CDR3 is TGTGCCAGCAGCCCCCTTAACACCGGGGAGCTGTTTTTT.